This T cell receptor beta chain was found in a study of blood T cell repertoires in COVID-19. The ends were cut back, 6 bases at V and 2 bases at J, with 17 bases in the middle. Germline loops: CDR1 LNHDA, CDR2 SQIVND (reference sequence). CDR3 length: 16 amino acids. In the authors' workflow: Amplified reference gene primers provided the basis for estimating nucleated cell counts. Method: immunoSEQ multiplex PCR; TCRdb's copy keeps in-frame clones and lacks some. From that table come the V and J calls and clone size; the DNA was used to work out D and trimming. The data show some 150,000 clones, 86% seen once.

The J gene is TRBJ2-1, the V gene TRBV19; perhaps TRBD2 as D (5 bases). The source material was peripheral blood. This TCR derives from a woman aged 60-75 years with COVID-19, enrolled during active disease. In DNA, the CDR3 is TGTGCCAGTAGCACCGCCGCGGACTGGACCTACAATGAGCAGTTCTTC. Its translation: CASSTAADWTYNEQFF.